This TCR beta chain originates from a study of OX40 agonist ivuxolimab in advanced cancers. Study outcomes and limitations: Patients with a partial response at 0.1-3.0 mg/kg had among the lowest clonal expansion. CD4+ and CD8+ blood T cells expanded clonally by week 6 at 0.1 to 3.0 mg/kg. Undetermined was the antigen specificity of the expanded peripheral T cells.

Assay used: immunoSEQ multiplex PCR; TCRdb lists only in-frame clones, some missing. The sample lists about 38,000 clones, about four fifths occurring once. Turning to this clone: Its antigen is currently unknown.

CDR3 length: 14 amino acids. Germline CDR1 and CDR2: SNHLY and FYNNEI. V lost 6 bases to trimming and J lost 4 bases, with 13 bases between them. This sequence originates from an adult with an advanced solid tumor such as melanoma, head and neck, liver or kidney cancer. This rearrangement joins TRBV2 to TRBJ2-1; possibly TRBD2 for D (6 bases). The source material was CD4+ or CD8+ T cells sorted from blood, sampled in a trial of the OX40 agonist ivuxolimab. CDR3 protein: CASRPAGRYNEQFF. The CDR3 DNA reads TGTGCCAGCAGACCGGCGGGAAGGTACAATGAGCAGTTCTTC.